Below are 15 T cell receptor beta chains sequenced from a single sample in a study of blood T cells in healthy people across ages. Using a J-beta primer mix together with a sample-barcoded 5' primer, a second PCR was run for about 7 to 12 cycles. TCRdb ran MiXCR on the 5' RACE reads and lists one entry per CDR3 protein. This table has about 840,000 distinct CDR3 sequences, about 28% appearing once. This sample also appeared in a second study, on T cells of mothers and their children.

The sequenced material came from blood. Receptors originate from a woman aged 35 to 49 in good health.

This clonotype was seen at least ten times. The chain's CDR3 is CASRPATGGETQYF. CDR3 bases: TGCGCCAGCAGACCTGCGACAGGGGGAGAGACCCAGTACTTC. The chain combines TRBV5-1 with TRBJ2-5; 9 bases line up with TRBD1. The V and J ends lost 5 bases and 4 bases, in that order; junction bases with no gene match: 6. The CDR3 is 14 residues long. Germline CDR1 is SGHRS and CDR2 is YFSETQ.

V is TRBV21-1 and J is TRBJ2-7; TRBD1 reflects the table's D call only, with no check against the DNA. TRBV21-1 is a pseudogene segment. This CDR3 has 16 amino acids. The CDR3 region is CASSNPTPGTAYEQYF. DNA of the CDR3: TGTGCCAGCAGCAACCCGACCCCCGGGACAGCCTACGAGCAGTACTTC.

A few counts support this clonotype. The chain combines TRBV7-9 with TRBJ1-2; D unresolved. In germline, CDR1 is SEHNR, CDR2 FQNEAQ (reference sequence). The length of the CDR3 is 19 residues. Trimming pared 4 bases from V and 4 bases from J, leaving 28 bases between. CDR3 bases: TGTGCCAGCAGCTCTTCTTTCTCCTCTCAAAGGCCGGGCGGCTATGGCTACACCTTC. This translates into CASSSSFSSQRPGGYGYTF.

This clonotype was seen more than once but under ten times. CDR3 nucleotide sequence: TGCAGCGTTGTTGTATCTTCCAATGAGCAGTACTTC. It encodes CSVVVSSNEQYF. The V call is TRBV29-1, the J call TRBJ2-5; unclear D gene. Germline loops: CDR1 SQVTM, CDR2 ANQGSEA. Between the trimmed V and J ends, which lost 4 bases and 11 bases, there was a span of 17 bases. The CDR3 covers 12 residues.

This clonotype has at least ten counts. The gene calls are TRBV10-3 and TRBJ2-3; D gene unclear. Germline lookup yields CDR1 ENHRY and CDR2 SYGVKD. The CDR3 sequence is 13 residues long. V dropped 7 bases and J dropped 7 bases, with 15 bases sitting between them. The CDR3, as DNA: TGTGCCATCAACCCCACCGGTTTTTATACGCAGTATTTT. Translating gives CAINPTGFYTQYF.

About this clonotype: Its ends do not fully match the called genes, so a read error is possible. The chain is built from TRBV9 and TRBJ2-1; D is possibly TRBD2 (6 bases). Germline CDR1 reads SGDLS; CDR2 reads YYNGEE. This CDR3 is 15 amino acids long. CDR3 loop: CANSPNAGIYNEQFF. CDR3 DNA sequence: TGTGCCAACAGCCCCAACGCGGGGATCTACAATGAGCAGTTCTTC.

This clonotype has a handful of counts. The chain carries TRBV28 and TRBJ2-7; the match to TRBD2 covers 7 bases. V trimming: 6 bases; J trimming: 0 bases; junction bases outside the gene matches: 11. Germline V lookup: CDR1 MDHEN, CDR2 SYDVKM. The CDR3 covers 16 residues. CDR3 sequence (DNA): TGTGCCAGCAGGACATCCGGCGGGGGTTTCTCCTACGAGCAGTACTTC. This translates into CASRTSGGGFSYEQYF.

The chain links TRBV5-8 to TRBJ2-6; 9 bases match TRBD1. Trimming removed 4 bases from V and 1 base from J; junction bases left unmatched: 9. Germline CDR1 SGHTS, CDR2 YDEGEE. This CDR3 is 18 amino acids long. The CDR3 sequence: CASSSRDRVVSGANVLTF. CDR3 bases: TGTGCCAGCAGCAGCCGGGACAGGGTGGTATCTGGGGCCAACGTCCTGACTTTC.

This clonotype showed up many times. This chain joins TRBV28 and TRBJ2-4; the D gene is possibly TRBD2 (5 bases). Germline CDR1 reads MDHEN; CDR2 reads SYDVKM. The CDR3 has 13 residues. Trimming stripped 7 bases from V and 2 bases from J, with 9 bases between. The CDR3: CASIETTKNIQYF. The CDR3 nucleotides are TGTGCCAGCATCGAGACTACCAAAAACATTCAGTACTTC.

There are a few counts of this clonotype. The V and J genes are TRBV5-1 and TRBJ1-5; D is perhaps TRBD1 (5 bases). Germline CDR1 is SGHRS and CDR2 is YFSETQ. The V and J ends lost 3 bases and 4 bases respectively, with 11 bases between them. The CDR3 spans 14 residues. This CDR3 reads CASSWDGVNQPQHF. In DNA, the CDR3 is TGCGCCAGCAGCTGGGACGGCGTAAATCAGCCCCAGCATTTT.

This clonotype was observed at least ten times. The chain links TRBV14 to TRBJ2-2; D gene uncertain. Germline V gives CDR1 SGHDN, CDR2 FVKESK. This CDR3 has 13 residues. Trimming left V 2 bases short and J 4 bases short, with 5 bases between. The CDR3 region has the DNA TGTGCCAGCAGCCAACAGACCACCGGGGAGCTGTTTTTT. This codes for CASSQQTTGELFF.

The V call is TRBV5-1, the J call TRBJ2-1, with TRBD2 matching 13 bases. The junction had 8 bases not matched to a gene; V was cut back by 1 base and J by 7 bases. CDR1 and CDR2 from the germline V gene are SGHRS and YFSETQ. This CDR3 comprises 17 residues. CDR3 nucleotides: TGCGCCAGCAGCTTGTTACTAGCGGGGGGGCCGGGGAATGAGCAGTTCTTC. It codes for CASSLLLAGGPGNEQFF.

This clonotype was seen ten or more times. The chain combines TRBV28 with TRBJ2-3; D is ambiguous. The germline V and J ends were trimmed by 2 bases and 6 bases, with 18 bases remaining between them. The germline CDR1 and CDR2 sequences are MDHEN and SYDVKM. CDR3 length: 16 residues. The CDR3 sequence is CASSLNLAPRTDTQYF. The CDR3 region has the DNA TGTGCCAGCAGTTTAAACTTAGCCCCCCGTACGGATACGCAGTATTTT.

This clonotype came up many times. The chain joins TRBV3-1 to TRBJ2-7; D gene ambiguous. The CDR3 consists of 14 residues. Germline-derived CDR1 and CDR2 are LGHDT and YNNKEL (reference sequence). The V and J ends lost 1 base and 5 bases respectively, with 12 bases between them. CDR3 nucleotides: TGTGCCAGCAGCCAAGGGGGTGGGATCGACGAGCAGTACTTC. It yields the protein CASSQGGGIDEQYF.

In nucleotides, the CDR3 is TGTGCCAGCTGGGCGGACACAGATACGCAGTATTTT. Encoded protein: CASWADTDTQYF. The chain combines TRBV2 with TRBJ2-3; D is undetermined. V was clipped by 8 bases and J by 2 bases, with 8 bases between them. CDR3 length: 12 amino acids. The germline gives CDR1 SNHLY, CDR2 FYNNEI. Complete variable domain (other parts from reference TRBV2 and TRBJ2-3): EPEVTQTPSHQVTQMGQEVILRCVPISNHLYFYWYRQILGQKVEFLVSFYNNEISEKSEIFDDQFSVERPDGSNFTLKIRSTKLEDSAMYFCASWADTDTQYFGPGTRLTVL.